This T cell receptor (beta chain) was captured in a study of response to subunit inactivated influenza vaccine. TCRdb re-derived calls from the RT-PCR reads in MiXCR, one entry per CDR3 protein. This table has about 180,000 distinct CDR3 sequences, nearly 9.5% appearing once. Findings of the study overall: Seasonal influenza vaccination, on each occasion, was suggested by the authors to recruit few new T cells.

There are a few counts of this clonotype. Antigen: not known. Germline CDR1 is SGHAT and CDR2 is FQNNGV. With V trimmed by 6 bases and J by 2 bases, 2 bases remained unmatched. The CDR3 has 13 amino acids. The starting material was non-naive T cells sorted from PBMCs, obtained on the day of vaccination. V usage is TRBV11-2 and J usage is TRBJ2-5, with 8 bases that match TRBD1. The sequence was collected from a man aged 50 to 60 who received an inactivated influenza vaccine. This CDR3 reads CASRGQGQETQYF. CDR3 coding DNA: TGTGCCAGCAGAGGACAGGGTCAAGAGACCCAGTACTTC.